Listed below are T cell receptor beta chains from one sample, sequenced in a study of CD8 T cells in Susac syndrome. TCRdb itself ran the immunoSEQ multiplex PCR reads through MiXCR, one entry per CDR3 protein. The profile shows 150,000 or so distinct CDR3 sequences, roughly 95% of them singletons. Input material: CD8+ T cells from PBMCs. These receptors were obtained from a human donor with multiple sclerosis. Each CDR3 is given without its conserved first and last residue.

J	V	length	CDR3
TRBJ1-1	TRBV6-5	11	ASRTTGNTEAF
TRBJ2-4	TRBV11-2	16	ASSLAGQVSEAKNIQY
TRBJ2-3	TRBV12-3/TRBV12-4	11	ASSQRGADTQY
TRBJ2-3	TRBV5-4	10	ASSGDTDTQY
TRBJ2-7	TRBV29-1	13	SVEDGSRGYYEQY
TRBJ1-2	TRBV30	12	AWSAGTPAYGYT
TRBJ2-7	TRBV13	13	ASSLGTGAGYEQY
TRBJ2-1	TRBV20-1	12	SASPGTSGGEQF
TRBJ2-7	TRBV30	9	AWGNLYEQY
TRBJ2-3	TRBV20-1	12	SASIQWGTDTQY
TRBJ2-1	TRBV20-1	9	SARRANEQF
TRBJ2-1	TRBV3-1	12	ASSLRLVNNEQF
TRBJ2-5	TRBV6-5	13	ASSYSTVPQETQY
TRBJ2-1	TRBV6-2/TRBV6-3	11	ASSYGTTNEQF
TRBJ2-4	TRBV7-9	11	ASSPRAGDIQY
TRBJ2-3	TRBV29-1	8	SVRWDTQY
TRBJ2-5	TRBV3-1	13	ASSPKYRVGETQY
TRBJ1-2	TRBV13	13	ASSSPSGPNYGYT
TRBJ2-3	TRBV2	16	ASSEERGDLPSTDTQY
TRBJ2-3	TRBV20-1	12	SASWDYPTDTQY
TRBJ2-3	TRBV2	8	ASQADTQY
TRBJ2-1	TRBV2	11	ASKEANPNEQF
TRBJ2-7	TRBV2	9	ASRENYEQY
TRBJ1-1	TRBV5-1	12	ASSLRYQNTEAF
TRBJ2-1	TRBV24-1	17	ATSDLQGEILISYNEQF
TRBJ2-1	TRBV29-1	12	SVEGSDSYNEQF
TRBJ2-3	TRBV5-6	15	ASSSSPGLTSTDTQY
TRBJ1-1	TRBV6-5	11	ASSIGVNTEAF
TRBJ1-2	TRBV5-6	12	ASSLSQLNYGYT
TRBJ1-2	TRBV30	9	ACDKDYGYT
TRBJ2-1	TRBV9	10	ASSVDYNEQF
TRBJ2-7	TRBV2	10	ARGTAPYEQY
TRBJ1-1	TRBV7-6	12	ASSPGGGATEAF
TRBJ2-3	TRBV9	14	ASSAIGTRDSDTQY
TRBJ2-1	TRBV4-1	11	ASSQGQGDEQF
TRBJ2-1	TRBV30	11	AWMYAPYNEQF
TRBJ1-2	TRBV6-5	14	ASSYSGTGGHYGYT
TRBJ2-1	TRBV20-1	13	SARDLRGGYNEQF
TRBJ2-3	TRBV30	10	AWSDATDTQY
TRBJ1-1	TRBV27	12	ASSTGERGTEAF
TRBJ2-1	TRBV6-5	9	ASGFGTEQF
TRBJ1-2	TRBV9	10	ASSVNSGGYT
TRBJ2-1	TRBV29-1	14	SVEGLHLSSYNEQF
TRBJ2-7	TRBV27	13	ASSLVQVGSYEQY
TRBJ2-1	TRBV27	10	ASMTQYNEQF
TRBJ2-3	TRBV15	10	ATGSLGDTQY